These 24 T cell receptor beta chains were all obtained from the same sample, sequenced in a study of cytomegalovirus exposure and HLA in healthy donors. The PCR was carried out with 60 Vbeta primers and 13 Jbeta primers. The assay was immunoSEQ multiplex PCR, and TCRdb's table has in-frame clones only and misses some. The sample shows 130,000 to 150,000 clones, about three quarters of them seen only once. Sequences were obtained from PBMCs. The receptors were sampled from a young man in good health and CMV-seronegative.

The V gene is TRBV19, the J gene TRBJ2-1; 14 positions match TRBD2. The CDR3 spans 15 residues. V lost 6 bases and J lost 5; bases outside the gene matches: 3. CDR1 and CDR2 (germline): LNHDA, SQIVND (reference sequence). The CDR3 is CASRLTSGGDNEQFF. The CDR3 DNA follows: TGTGCCAGTAGGCTGACTAGCGGGGGGGACAATGAGCAGTTCTTC.

This clone was detected once. V usage is TRBV6-5 and J usage is TRBJ2-3; 7 bases line up with TRBD2. Losses at the gene ends were 7 bases for V and 7 bases for J; bases not matched to a gene: 11. The CDR3 is 14 amino acids. Germline V lookup: CDR1 MNHEY, CDR2 SVGAGI. The CDR3 nucleotides are TGTGCCAGCAATACGCCCGGGACTACATATACGCAGTATTTT. This encodes CASNTPGTTYTQYF.

The rearrangement links TRBV11-3 to TRBJ2-2; D perhaps matches TRBD2 (6 bases). CDR3 length: 15 residues. Germline V gives CDR1 SGHNT, CDR2 YENEEA. Trimming took 6 bases from V and 0 from J, leaving 11 bases between them. This CDR3 reads CASSKGLPNTGELFF. The CDR3 nucleotides read TGTGCCAGCAGTAAGGGACTCCCGAACACCGGGGAGCTGTTTTTT.

This chain links TRBV7-9 with TRBJ2-1; D not resolved. The CDR3 sequence is 13 residues long. The V end lost 2 bases, the J end lost 2 bases, and 4 bases lay between the germline ends. Germline CDR1 SEHNR, CDR2 FQNEAQ (reference sequence). CDR3: CASSLPAYNEQFF. The CDR3 DNA is TGTGCCAGCAGCTTACCGGCCTACAATGAGCAGTTCTTC.

V usage is TRBV2 and J usage is TRBJ2-1; 15 positions match TRBD2. The CDR3 contains 16 residues. Trimming cost V 6 bases and J 7 bases; bases outside gene matches: 7. Germline V gene lookup returns CDR1 SNHLY and CDR2 FYNNEI. This CDR3 reads CASRTGLAGGQNEQFF. CDR3 bases: TGTGCCAGCAGAACGGGACTAGCGGGAGGTCAAAATGAGCAGTTCTTC.

The chain recombines TRBV7-9 with TRBJ1-6; TRBD1 matches 8 bases. CDR3 size: 16 residues. Per the germline V gene, CDR1 is SEHNR and CDR2 is FQNEAQ (reference sequence). V lost 5 bases to trimming and J lost 7 bases; unmatched junction nucleotides: 10. CDR3 nucleotide sequence: TGTGCCAGCAGCGCCAGACAGGGGAATATGAATTCACCCCTCCACTTT. This gives the protein CASSARQGNMNSPLHF.

The gene calls are TRBV5-6 and TRBJ1-2; the D is unclear. Per the germline V gene, CDR1 is SGHDT and CDR2 is YYEEEE. The V end was cut by 2 bases, the J end by 3 bases, with 11 bases between. This CDR3 region has 14 residues. The CDR3 loop is CASSLSRIYYGYTF. In DNA form, the CDR3 reads TGTGCCAGCAGCTTATCCAGGATTTACTATGGCTACACCTTC.

J is TRBJ2-1 and V is TRBV5-1; 7 bases are a match to TRBD1. The germline gives CDR1 SGHRS, CDR2 YFSETQ. V dropped 0 bases and J dropped 2; count of bases not matched to a gene: 8. This CDR3 comprises 17 residues. The CDR3 spells CASSLEPGTAPYNEQFF. CDR3 coding DNA: TGCGCCAGCAGCTTGGAGCCCGGGACAGCCCCCTACAATGAGCAGTTCTTC.

Here the CDR3 reads CTSSHDRVSTNEKLFF. The DNA of the CDR3 is TGCACCAGCAGCCACGACAGGGTGTCGACTAATGAAAAACTGTTTTTT. The V gene is TRBV1, the J gene TRBJ1-4; the table's TRBD1 call for D was not verified on the DNA. TRBV1 is a listed pseudogene. This CDR3 contains 16 residues.

The chain couples TRBV29-1 to TRBJ1-2, with D perhaps matching TRBD1 (6 bases). The CDR3 sequence is 12 residues long. V was clipped by 7 bases and J by 4 bases, with 13 bases between them. Germline assignment: CDR1 SQVTM and CDR2 ANQGSEA. Here the CDR3 reads CSAGQTLYGYTF. CDR3 sequence (DNA): TGCAGCGCAGGACAGACTCTCTATGGCTACACCTTC.

The chain couples TRBV28 to TRBJ2-7, with 8 bases identical to TRBD2. CDR1 and CDR2 (germline): MDHEN, SYDVKM. This CDR3 contains 16 residues. V shed 2 bases and J 0 bases; nucleotides not matched to a gene: 6. CDR3 in amino acids: CASSLRSSGNSYEQYF. The CDR3 DNA sequence: TGTGCCAGCAGTTTAAGAAGTAGCGGGAACTCCTACGAGCAGTACTTC.

The genes are TRBV29-1 and TRBJ1-1; tentative D call: TRBD1 (5 bases). V lost 3 bases, J lost 0 bases, and 8 bases lay in between. Germline CDR1 and CDR2: SQVTM and ANQGSEA. The CDR3 is 13 residues long. The CDR3 spells CSVERQMNTEAFF. CDR3 in DNA: TGCAGCGTTGAGCGACAGATGAACACTGAAGCTTTCTTT.

CDR3 residues: CASSPPGHLTYNEQFF. CDR3 DNA: TGTGCCAGCTCACCCCCGGGACACCTCACATACAATGAGCAGTTCTTC. The rearrangement links TRBV18 to TRBJ2-1; a weak D match, TRBD1 (6 bases). V gave up 3 bases and J gave up 4 bases, with 16 bases separating them. CDR1 and CDR2 (germline): KGHSH, LQKENI. CDR3 length: 16 residues.

V is TRBV18 and J is TRBJ2-1; a weak D match, TRBD2 (6 bases). V was shortened by 0 bases and J by 4 bases, with 13 bases between the two germline ends. CDR3 size: 16 residues. Looked up from germline, CDR1 is KGHSH and CDR2 is LQKENI. The CDR3 DNA is TGTGCCAGCTCACCACCCCTCGGGAGTGCGTACAATGAGCAGTTCTTC. Translating gives CASSPPLGSAYNEQFF.

The CDR3 nucleotides read TGTGCCAGCAAGCGAGACAGCTATCAGCCCCAGCATTTT. Its translation is CASKRDSYQPQHF. This chain uses TRBV6-6 with TRBJ1-5; a possible D gene is TRBD1 (5 bases). CDR3 length: 13 amino acids. V was clipped by 7 bases and J by 5 bases, with 12 bases between them. From germline, CDR1 is MNHNY and CDR2 SVGAGI (reference sequence).

The V and J genes are TRBV5-4 and TRBJ1-1; D is ambiguous. V lost 4 bases and J lost 1, with 11 bases in between. This CDR3 has 14 residues. Per the germline V gene, CDR1 is SGHNT and CDR2 is YYREEE (reference sequence). CDR3 nucleotides: TGTGCCAGCAGCCTGACACTCCCGAACACTGAAGCTTTCTTT. Protein: CASSLTLPNTEAFF.

The count of this clone is one. The chain links TRBV11-2 to TRBJ2-7; D not resolved. The CDR3 is made up of 14 amino acids. The V gene's germline CDR1 is SGHAT and CDR2 FQNNGV. Between the trimmed V and J ends, which lost 1 base and 0 bases, there was a span of 7 bases. CDR3 nucleotides: TGTGCCAGCAGCTTAGGCGCTGCCTCCTACGAGCAGTACTTC. Its translation is CASSLGAASYEQYF.

The CDR3 loop is CASSPAVDAPWEKLFF. CDR3 sequence (DNA): TGCGCCAGCAGCCCGGCGGTAGATGCGCCTTGGGAAAAACTGTTTTTT. V is TRBV5-1 and J is TRBJ1-4, with D unresolved. V shed 4 bases and J shed 8 bases, with 21 bases lying between them. CDR3 length: 16 residues. Germline CDR1 SGHRS, CDR2 YFSETQ.

CDR3 in DNA: TGTGCCAGCAGTGAAACTCGGTTCGGTCTCAATGAGCAGTTCTTC. This gives the protein CASSETRFGLNEQFF. The chain recombines TRBV2 with TRBJ2-1; D not certain. V dropped 2 bases and J dropped 6 bases, with 14 bases sitting between them. Germline CDR1 SNHLY, CDR2 FYNNEI. The CDR3 loop spans 15 amino acids.

The chain links TRBV2 to TRBJ1-5; maybe TRBD1 (6 bases). The CDR3 is 14 residues long. Germline-derived CDR1 and CDR2 are SNHLY and FYNNEI. Trimming shortened V by 5 bases and J by 2 bases, and 10 bases separated the two germline ends. Here the CDR3 DNA reads TGTGCCAGCAGTCAAAACAGGGGCAATCAGCCCCAGCATTTT. It translates to CASSQNRGNQPQHF.

This clone occurred a few times. This chain links TRBV10-3 with TRBJ2-7; 16 positions agree with TRBD2. V was clipped by 3 bases and J by 7 bases; unmatched bases: 21. The germline V gene has CDR1 ENHRY and CDR2 SYGVKD. There are 21 residues in the CDR3. The CDR3 nucleotides read TGTGCCATCAGTGACGAGGGACTAGCGGGAGGGCCTGTCCGGACCCCTTTTGAGCAGTACTTC. Its translation is CAISDEGLAGGPVRTPFEQYF.

The chain joins TRBV5-1 to TRBJ2-5; D gene uncertain. This CDR3 contains 13 residues. V was shortened by 3 bases and J by 5 bases, with 11 bases between the two germline ends. CDR1 and CDR2 (germline): SGHRS, YFSETQ. CDR3 protein: CASSSPPGETQYF. CDR3 bases: TGCGCCAGCAGCTCTCCCCCCGGGGAGACCCAGTACTTC.

Note on this clone: One end of the junction is discordant with germline, which a read error may explain. The V call is TRBV2, the J call TRBJ2-1; 12 bases agree with TRBD2. The CDR3 sequence is 15 residues long. The germline gives CDR1 SNHLY, CDR2 FYNNEI. This CDR3 is CASRQRTSGGQERFF. The CDR3 DNA reads as TGTGCCAGCAGACAACGCACTAGCGGGGGGCAAGAGCGGTTCTTC.

This clone has a single count. The chain carries TRBV10-2 and TRBJ1-6; the D gene is possibly TRBD1 (6 bases). Between the trimmed V and J ends, which lost 7 bases and 9 bases, there was a span of 13 bases. The germline V gene encodes CDR1 WSHSY and CDR2 SAAADI. The CDR3 contains 13 residues. This chain's CDR3 is CASTQTGFSPLHF. The CDR3 region has the DNA TGCGCCAGCACCCAAACAGGGTTTTCACCCCTCCACTTT.